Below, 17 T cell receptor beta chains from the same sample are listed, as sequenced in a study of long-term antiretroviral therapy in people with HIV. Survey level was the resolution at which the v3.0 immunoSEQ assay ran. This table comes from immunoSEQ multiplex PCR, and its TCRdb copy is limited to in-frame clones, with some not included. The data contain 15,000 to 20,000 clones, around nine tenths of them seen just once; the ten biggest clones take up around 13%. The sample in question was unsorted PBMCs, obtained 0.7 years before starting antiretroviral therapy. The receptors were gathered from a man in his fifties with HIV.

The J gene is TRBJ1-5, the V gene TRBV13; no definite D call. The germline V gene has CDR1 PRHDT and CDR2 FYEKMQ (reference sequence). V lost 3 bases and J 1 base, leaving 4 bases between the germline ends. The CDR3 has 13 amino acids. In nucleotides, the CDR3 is TGTGCCAGCAGCTTGACCAGCAATCAGCCCCAGCATTTT. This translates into CASSLTSNQPQHF.

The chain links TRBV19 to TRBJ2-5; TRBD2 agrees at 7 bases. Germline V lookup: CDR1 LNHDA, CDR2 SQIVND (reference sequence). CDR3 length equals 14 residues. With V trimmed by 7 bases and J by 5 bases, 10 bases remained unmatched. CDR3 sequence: CASTPGGSVETQYF. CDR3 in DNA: TGTGCCAGTACGCCAGGCGGGAGTGTCGAGACCCAGTACTTC. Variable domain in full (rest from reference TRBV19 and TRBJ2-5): DGGITQSPKYLFRKEGQNVTLSCEQNLNHDAMYWYRQDPGQGLRLIYYSQIVNDFQKGDIAEGYSVSREKKESFPLTVTSAQKNPTAFYLCASTPGGSVETQYFGPGTRLLVL.

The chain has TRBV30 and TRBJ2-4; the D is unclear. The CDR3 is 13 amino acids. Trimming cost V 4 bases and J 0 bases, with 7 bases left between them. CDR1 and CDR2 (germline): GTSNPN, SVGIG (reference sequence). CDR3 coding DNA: TGTGCCTGGACGGGTGTAGCCAAAAACATTCAGTACTTC. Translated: CAWTGVAKNIQYF.

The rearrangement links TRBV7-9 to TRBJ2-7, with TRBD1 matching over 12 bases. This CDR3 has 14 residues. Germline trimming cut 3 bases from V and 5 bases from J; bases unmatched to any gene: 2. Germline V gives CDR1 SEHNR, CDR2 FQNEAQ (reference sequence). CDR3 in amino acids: CASSLGTGGNEQYF. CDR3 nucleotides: TGTGCCAGCAGCTTGGGGACAGGGGGCAACGAGCAGTACTTC.

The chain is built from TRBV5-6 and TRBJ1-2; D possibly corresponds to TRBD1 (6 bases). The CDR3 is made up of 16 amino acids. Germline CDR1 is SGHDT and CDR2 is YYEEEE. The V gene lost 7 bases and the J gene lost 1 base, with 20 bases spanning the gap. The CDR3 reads CASRPGPGVGNYGYTF. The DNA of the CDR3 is TGTGCCAGCCGCCCTGGGCCAGGGGTGGGTAACTATGGCTACACCTTC.

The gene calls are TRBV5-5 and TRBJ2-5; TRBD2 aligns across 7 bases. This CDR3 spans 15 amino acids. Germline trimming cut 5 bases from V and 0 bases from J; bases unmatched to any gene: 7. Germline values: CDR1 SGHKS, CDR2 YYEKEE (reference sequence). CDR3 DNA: TGTGCCAGCAGATACGTGGGGGGGAACCAAGAGACCCAGTACTTC. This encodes CASRYVGGNQETQYF.

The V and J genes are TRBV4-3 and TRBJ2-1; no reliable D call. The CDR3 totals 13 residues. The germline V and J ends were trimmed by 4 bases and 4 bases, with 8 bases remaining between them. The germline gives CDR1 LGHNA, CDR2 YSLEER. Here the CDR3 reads CASSLSTYNEQFF. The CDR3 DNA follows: TGCGCCAGCAGCCTCAGCACGTACAATGAGCAGTTCTTC.

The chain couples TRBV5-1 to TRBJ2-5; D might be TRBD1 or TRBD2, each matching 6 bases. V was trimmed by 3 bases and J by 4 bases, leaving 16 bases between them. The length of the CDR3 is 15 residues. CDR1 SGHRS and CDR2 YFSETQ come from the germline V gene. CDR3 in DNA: TGCGCCAGCAGCTGGGGGGACAAGGGAGGAGAGACCCAGTACTTC. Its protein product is CASSWGDKGGETQYF.

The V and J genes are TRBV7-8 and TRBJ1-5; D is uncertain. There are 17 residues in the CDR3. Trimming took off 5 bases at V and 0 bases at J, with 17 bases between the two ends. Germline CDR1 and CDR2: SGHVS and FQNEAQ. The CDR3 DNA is TGTGCCAGCAGCGAACGTACAGAGATCTATAGCAATCAGCCCCAGCATTTT. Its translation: CASSERTEIYSNQPQHF.

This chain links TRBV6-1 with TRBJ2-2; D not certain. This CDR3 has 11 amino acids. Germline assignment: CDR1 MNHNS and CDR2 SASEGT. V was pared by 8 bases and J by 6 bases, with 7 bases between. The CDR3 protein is CASRLPGELFF. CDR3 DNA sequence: TGTGCCAGCCGTCTCCCCGGGGAGCTGTTTTTT.

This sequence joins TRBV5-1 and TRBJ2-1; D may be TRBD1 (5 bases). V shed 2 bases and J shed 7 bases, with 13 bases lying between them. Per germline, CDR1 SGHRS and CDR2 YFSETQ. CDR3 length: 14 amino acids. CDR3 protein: CASSFSRVRNEQFF. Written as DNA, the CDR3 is TGCGCCAGCAGCTTTTCCAGGGTGAGGAATGAGCAGTTCTTC. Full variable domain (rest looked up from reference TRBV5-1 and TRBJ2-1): KAGVTQTPRYLIKTRGQQVTLSCSPISGHRSVSWYQQTPGQGLQFLFEYFSETQRNKGNFPGRFSGRQFSNSRSEMNVSTLELGDSALYLCASSFSRVRNEQFFGPGTRLTVL.

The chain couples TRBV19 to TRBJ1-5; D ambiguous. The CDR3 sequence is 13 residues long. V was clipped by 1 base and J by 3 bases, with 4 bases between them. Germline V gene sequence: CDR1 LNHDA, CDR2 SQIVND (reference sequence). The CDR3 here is CASSIGHNQPQHF. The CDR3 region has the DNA TGTGCCAGTAGTATAGGCCACAATCAGCCCCAGCATTTT.

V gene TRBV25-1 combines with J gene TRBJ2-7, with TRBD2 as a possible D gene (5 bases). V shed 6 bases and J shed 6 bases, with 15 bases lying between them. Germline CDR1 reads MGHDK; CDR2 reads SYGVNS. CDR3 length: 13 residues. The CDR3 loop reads CASRQTTGSEQYF. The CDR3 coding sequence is TGTGCCAGCAGACAAACCACGGGGTCCGAGCAGTACTTC.

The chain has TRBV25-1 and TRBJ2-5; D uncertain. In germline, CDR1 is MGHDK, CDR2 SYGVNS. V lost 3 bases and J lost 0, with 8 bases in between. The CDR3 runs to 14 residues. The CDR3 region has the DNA TGTGCCAGCAGTGATCAGACGTACCAAGAGACCCAGTACTTC. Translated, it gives CASSDQTYQETQYF.

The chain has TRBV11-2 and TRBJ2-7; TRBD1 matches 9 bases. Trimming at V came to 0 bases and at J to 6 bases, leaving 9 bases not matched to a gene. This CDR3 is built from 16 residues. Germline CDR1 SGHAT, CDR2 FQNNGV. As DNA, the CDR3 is TGTGCCAGCAGCTTAGAAGGGGACAGGGCTTGGCGCGAGCAGTACTTC. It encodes CASSLEGDRAWREQYF. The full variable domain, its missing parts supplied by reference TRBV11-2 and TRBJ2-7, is EAGVAQSPRYKIIEKRQSVAFWCNPISGHATLYWYQQILGQGPKLLIQFQNNGVVDDSQLPKDRFSAERLKGVDSTLKIQPAKLEDSAVYLCASSLEGDRAWREQYFGPGTRLTVT.

The CDR3 here is CASSLREGINYGYTF. Here the CDR3 DNA reads TGTGCCAGCAGCTTGAGAGAGGGGATTAACTATGGCTACACCTTC. V usage is TRBV11-1 and J usage is TRBJ1-2; D possibly corresponds to TRBD1 (5 bases). V was trimmed by 3 bases and J by 1 base, leaving 12 bases between them. Looked up from germline, CDR1 is SGHAT and CDR2 is FQDESV (reference sequence). CDR3 length: 15 residues.

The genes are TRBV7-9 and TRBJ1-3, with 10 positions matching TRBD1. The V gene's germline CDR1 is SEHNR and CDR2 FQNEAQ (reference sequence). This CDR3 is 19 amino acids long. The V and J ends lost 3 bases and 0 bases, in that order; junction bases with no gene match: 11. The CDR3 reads CASSFTTGTGANSGNTIYF. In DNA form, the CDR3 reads TGTGCCAGCAGCTTTACTACGGGGACAGGGGCAAACTCTGGAAACACCATATATTTT.